These 20 T cell receptor beta chains were all obtained from the same sample, sequenced in a study of vaccination and CD4 T cells after COVID-19. Treatment described: roughly 10-day PBMC culture with coronavirus spike peptide pools or control peptides (ViraFEST assay). No cognate antigen is known for these TCRs. The Oncomine TCR Beta short-read assay was applied to DNA of cultured CD4+ T cells. One entry per CDR3 protein, called by TCRdb with MiXCR from the PCR reads. The table has roughly 22,000 distinct CDR3 sequences, around a third seen once. Sequencing was performed on cultured CD4+ T cells from blood. These receptor sequences come from a human donor with COVID-19.

The V and J genes are TRBV11-3 and TRBJ2-3; 12 bases fit TRBD2. The CDR3 sequence is 14 residues long. J lost 6 bases, V lost 5 bases, and 3 bases had no gene match. Germline loops: CDR1 SGHNT, CDR2 YENEEA. The CDR3 DNA reads TGTGCCAGCAGCCCAGGGACTAGCGGGGATACGCAGTATTTT. This codes for CASSPGTSGDTQYF.

Details on this clonotype: Just one base apart from a much larger clone, this may be a read error. The chain joins TRBV20-1 to TRBJ1-2, with D tentatively TRBD1 (6 bases). Germline V gives CDR1 DFQATT, CDR2 SNEGSKA (reference sequence). The V end lost 5 bases, the J end lost 12 bases, and 16 bases lay between the germline ends. The length of the CDR3 is 11 residues. CDR3 sequence reads: CSAQLYGGHTF. The DNA of the CDR3 is TGCAGTGCTCAGCTCTATGGGGGCCACACCTTC.

Here the CDR3 reads CASRGAANSPLHF. CDR3 coding DNA: TGTGCCAGTCGGGGGGCGGCGAATTCACCCCTCCACTTT. V usage is TRBV12-3 or TRBV12-4 and J usage is TRBJ1-6, with a weak D call TRBD1 (6 bases). This CDR3 is 13 amino acids long. V lost 9 bases to trimming and J lost 7 bases, with 13 bases between them.

In its sample, this clonotype was seen a few times. V is TRBV9 and J is TRBJ1-1, with D unclear. V was pared by 0 bases and J by 0 bases, with 3 bases between. Germline lookup yields CDR1 SGDLS and CDR2 YYNGEE. This CDR3 comprises 13 residues. CDR3 amino acids: CASSVVLNTEAFF. DNA of the CDR3: TGTGCCAGCAGCGTAGTCTTGAACACTGAAGCTTTCTTT.

Here the CDR3 DNA reads TGCAGCGTTGAAGAGCGCCGGACAGTTAACTATGGCTACACCTTC. This gives the protein CSVEERRTVNYGYTF. V usage is TRBV29-1 and J usage is TRBJ1-2, with a weak D call TRBD1 (6 bases). Germline V gives CDR1 SQVTM, CDR2 ANQGSEA. V was clipped by 0 bases and J by 1 base, with 12 bases between them. The CDR3 length is 15 residues.

The gene calls are TRBV28 and TRBJ1-2, with D tentatively TRBD1 (5 bases). The CDR3 totals 13 residues. In germline, CDR1 is MDHEN, CDR2 SYDVKM. V was shortened by 4 bases and J by 12 bases, with 18 bases between the two germline ends. The CDR3 DNA follows: TGTGCCAGCAGTTCCTTCAGGGCGGCTCTAGACACCTTC. It encodes CASSSFRAALDTF.

This clonotype occurred a few times. The CDR3 here is CASSLGQVIWGEKLFF. The CDR3 bases are TGTGCCAGCAGCTTGGGACAGGTGATTTGGGGTGAAAAACTGTTTTTT. This sequence joins TRBV7-2 and TRBJ1-4; TRBD1 matches at 8 bases. This CDR3 spans 16 amino acids. CDR1 and CDR2 (germline): SGHTA, FQGNSA. Trimming at V came to 3 bases and at J to 7 bases, leaving 10 bases not matched to a gene.

The count of this clonotype is one. The chain recombines TRBV20-1 with TRBJ2-7, with a weak D call TRBD1 (5 bases). V lost 1 base and J lost 0, with 13 bases in between. Germline loops: CDR1 DFQATT, CDR2 SNEGSKA (reference sequence). This CDR3 spans 15 amino acids. CDR3 in amino acids: CSARAVQGPSYEQYF. CDR3 sequence (DNA): TGCAGTGCTAGAGCGGTGCAGGGCCCCTCCTACGAGCAGTACTTC.

In its sample, this clonotype was seen once. The rearrangement links TRBV12-3 or TRBV12-4 to TRBJ2-2; D unresolved. CDR3 length: 16 amino acids. Trimming removed 5 bases at V and 7 bases at J, with 20 bases between. CDR3 sequence reads: CASSALPSPLVGELFF. In DNA, the CDR3 is TGTGCCAGCAGTGCCCTTCCATCCCCGCTTGTCGGGGAGCTGTTTTTT.

The chain has TRBV7-2 and TRBJ1-6; maybe TRBD1 (5 bases). V lost 1 base, J lost 0 bases, and 10 bases lay in between. Germline V gives CDR1 SGHTA, CDR2 FQGNSA. The CDR3 covers 17 residues. The CDR3 loop is CASSLGGRPSYNSPLHF. CDR3 coding DNA: TGTGCCAGCAGCTTAGGGGGCAGGCCCTCCTATAATTCACCCCTCCACTTT.

This chain links TRBV2 with TRBJ2-2; a weak D match, TRBD2 (5 bases). Trimming took 6 bases from V and 8 from J, leaving 16 bases between them. The CDR3 extends over 14 amino acids. Germline-derived CDR1 and CDR2 are SNHLY and FYNNEI. CDR3 region: CASSEGKAVGELFF. CDR3 DNA sequence: TGTGCCAGCAGCGAGGGCAAAGCGGTAGGGGAGCTGTTTTTT.

This clonotype has a handful of counts. The chain joins TRBV19 to TRBJ1-2; D is possibly TRBD1 (5 bases). CDR3 length equals 12 residues. CDR1 is LNHDA, CDR2 SQIVND, per germline (reference sequence). Trimming stripped 6 bases from V and 5 bases from J, with 10 bases between. The CDR3 DNA reads as TGTGCCAGTAGCGGGGAGGGGTATGGCTACACCTTC. This translates into CASSGEGYGYTF. The variable domain in full, with the rest retrieved from reference TRBV19 and TRBJ1-2, is DGGITQSPKYLFRKEGQNVTLSCEQNLNHDAMYWYRQDPGQGLRLIYYSQIVNDFQKGDIAEGYSVSREKKESFPLTVTSAQKNPTAFYLCASSGEGYGYTFGSGTRLTVV.

By share, this clonotype ranks as medium-sized. The J gene is TRBJ1-2, the V gene TRBV10-1; D is possibly TRBD1 (5 bases). V was pared by 2 bases and J by 3 bases, with 13 bases between. This CDR3 is built from 15 residues. CDR1 and CDR2 (germline): WNHNN, SYGVQD (reference sequence). The CDR3 protein is CASSEGAGKDYGYTF. In DNA, the CDR3 is TGCGCCAGCAGTGAGGGGGCAGGGAAGGACTATGGCTACACCTTC.

The table lists this clonotype with a count of one. The chain employs TRBV2 and TRBJ2-7; TRBD2 matches at 7 bases. Looked up from germline, CDR1 is SNHLY and CDR2 is FYNNEI. The V gene end was trimmed by 10 bases and the J gene end by 2 bases; junction bases not matched to a gene: 11. The CDR3 has 14 residues. The CDR3 bases are TGTGCCACCCGGGTGGGCGGGGGAGCCTACGAGCAGTACTTC. Its translation is CATRVGGGAYEQYF.

This clonotype was recorded a few times. One end of the junction varies from germline; a read error may be responsible. The CDR3 loop is CASSTGYSSEQYF. As DNA, the CDR3 is TGTGCCAGCAGTACAGGGTACTCCTCCGAGCAGTACTTC. The chain is built from TRBV2 and TRBJ2-7; TRBD1 is a possible D gene (6 bases). The CDR3 is 13 amino acids. Germline lookup yields CDR1 SNHLY and CDR2 FYNNEI. Based on the CDR3 plus reference TRBV2 and TRBJ2-7, the full variable domain is EPEVTQTPSHQVTQMGQEVILRCVPISNHLYFYWYRQILGQKVEFLVSFYNNEISEKSEIFDDQFSVERPDGSNFTLKIRSTKLEDSAMYFCASSTGYSSEQYFGPGTRLTVT.

In its sample, this clonotype was seen a few times. The V gene is TRBV30, the J gene TRBJ1-6, with D unresolved. Between the trimmed V and J ends, which lost 4 bases and 4 bases, there was a span of 20 bases. Germline V gene lookup returns CDR1 GTSNPN and CDR2 SVGIG (reference sequence). The CDR3 is 17 residues long. The CDR3 nucleotides read TGTGCCTGGACGGTAGAAGGCAGAGCTTTTTATAATTCACCCCTCCACTTT. Translation gives CAWTVEGRAFYNSPLHF.

This chain links TRBV19 with TRBJ2-3, with TRBD2 as a possible D gene (7 bases). The CDR3 sequence is 15 residues long. Trimming stripped 7 bases from V and 2 bases from J, with 16 bases between. The germline V gene has CDR1 LNHDA and CDR2 SQIVND (reference sequence). The CDR3 protein is CASTPGGGPTDTQYF. DNA of the CDR3: TGTGCCAGTACCCCCGGCGGGGGCCCCACAGATACGCAGTATTTT.

The chain couples TRBV7-9 to TRBJ1-6; 10 bases match TRBD1. The CDR3 contains 18 residues. Trimming removed 6 bases from V and 8 bases from J; junction bases left unmatched: 16. The germline V gene has CDR1 SEHNR and CDR2 FQNEAQ (reference sequence). CDR3 loop: CASRSPLRGQGTYSPLHF. The DNA for the CDR3 is TGTGCCAGCAGATCACCCCTTAGGGGACAGGGGACGTATTCACCCCTCCACTTT.

The J gene is TRBJ1-2, the V gene TRBV6-1; D is uncertain. Trimming stripped 4 bases from V and 3 bases from J, with 3 bases between. This CDR3 is 11 amino acids long. Germline assignment: CDR1 MNHNS and CDR2 SASEGT. The CDR3 spells CASSGHYGYTF. The DNA of the CDR3 is TGTGCCAGCAGTGGGCACTATGGCTACACCTTC.

The V and J genes are TRBV11-2 and TRBJ1-5, with D perhaps matching TRBD1 (5 bases). V was shortened by 5 bases and J by 0 bases, with 11 bases between the two germline ends. The CDR3 is 15 amino acids. CDR1 and CDR2 from the germline V gene are SGHAT and FQNNGV. The CDR3 region is CASSLRQHSNQPQHF. CDR3 DNA: TGTGCCAGCAGCCTCAGACAGCATAGCAATCAGCCCCAGCATTTT.